These T cell receptor beta chains were read from a single sample in a study of lymphopenia after photon versus proton radiotherapy. TCRdb's copy holds only in-frame clones and misses some; the assay was immunoSEQ multiplex PCR. The repertoire consists of about 40,000 clones, with about 86% occurring once and the leading ten covering about 9.3%. The material was peripheral blood, obtained from a patient treated with proton-based radiotherapy. The source of these receptors is a woman in her sixties or seventies with pancreatic cancer. Some clones in this sample may be carry-over from other donors' samples. CDR3s include the opening cysteine and the closing phenylalanine or tryptophan. D genes are given only for firm matches. A clone size is listed for some rows: how often the clone was seen (once, few, many), or a class if it is expanded.

size: -; J: TRBJ1-6; D: -; V: TRBV6-5; DNA: TGTGCCAGCAGTTACGGGGTTTATAATTCACCCCTCCACTTT; CDR3: CASSYGVYNSPLHF
size: -; J: TRBJ2-2; D: TRBD1; V: TRBV6-1; DNA: TGTGCCAGCAGTGGGACAGGGAGCTCCGGGGAGCTGTTTTTT; CDR3: CASSGTGSSGELFF
size: -; J: TRBJ1-1; D: TRBD1; V: TRBV18; DNA: TGTGCCAGCTCACCTTTGACAGGGGGCGATCCTGAAGCTTTCTTT; CDR3: CASSPLTGGDPEAFF
size: -; J: TRBJ2-1; D: -; V: TRBV5-1; DNA: TGCGCCAGCAGCCCGGGACTCGACGACAATGAGCAGTTCTTC; CDR3: CASSPGLDDNEQFF
size: -; J: TRBJ2-1; D: -; V: TRBV7-6; DNA: TGTGCCAGCAGCTTAGGAGCCGAAGACAATGAGCAGTTCTTC; CDR3: CASSLGAEDNEQFF
size: -; J: TRBJ2-1; D: -; V: TRBV29-1; DNA: TGCAGCGTTTTAAGGGGGGGACAGACCTACAATGAGCAGTTCTTC; CDR3: CSVLRGGQTYNEQFF
size: -; J: TRBJ2-7; D: TRBD2; V: TRBV5-1; DNA: TGCGCCAGCAGCGCGGGACTAGCGGAAACCTCCTACGAGCAGTACTTC; CDR3: CASSAGLAETSYEQYF
size: once; J: TRBJ1-3; D: -; V: TRBV4-1; DNA: TGCGCCAGCAGCCAAGTTCAGGGCGACACTGGAAACACCATATATTTT; CDR3: CASSQVQGDTGNTIYF
size: few; J: TRBJ2-2; D: TRBD1; V: TRBV5-1; DNA: TGCGCCAGCAGCCTGATACCGGGACAGGGATTCGGGGAGCTGTTTTTT; CDR3: CASSLIPGQGFGELFF
size: -; J: TRBJ1-4; D: TRBD1; V: TRBV18; DNA: TGTGCCAGCTCATCTGGACAGGGGACTAATGAAAAACTGTTTTTT; CDR3: CASSSGQGTNEKLFF
size: few; J: TRBJ1-6; D: -; V: TRBV6-6; DNA: TGTGCCAGCAGTTACACGCCCGGCCATTCACCCCTCCACTTT; CDR3: CASSYTPGHSPLHF
size: -; J: TRBJ2-3; D: TRBD1; V: TRBV19; DNA: TGTGCCAGTAGTCCGAGGACAGGGGGGAGCACAGATACGCAGTATTTT; CDR3: CASSPRTGGSTDTQYF
size: -; J: TRBJ1-4; D: TRBD1; V: TRBV30; DNA: TGTGCCTGGAGGCGGACAGGGGGCACTAATGAAAAACTGTTTTTT; CDR3: CAWRRTGGTNEKLFF
size: -; J: TRBJ1-2; D: TRBD1; V: TRBV5-6; DNA: TGTGCCAGCAGTAGGGACAGGGGACTCTATGGCTACACCTTC; CDR3: CASSRDRGLYGYTF
size: once; J: TRBJ2-7; D: -; V: TRBV6-6; DNA: TGTGCCAGCAGTCAGGACGGATACGAGCAGTACTTC; CDR3: CASSQDGYEQYF
size: -; J: TRBJ2-7; D: TRBD2; V: TRBV28; DNA: TGTGCCAGCAGCAATGGACTAGCGGGGCGCCTTTACGAGCAGTACTTC; CDR3: CASSNGLAGRLYEQYF
size: -; J: TRBJ1-3; D: -; V: TRBV2; DNA: TGTGCCAGCAGTGCCTTCGGGGAGCCTGGAAACACCATATATTTT; CDR3: CASSAFGEPGNTIYF
size: -; J: TRBJ2-5; D: TRBD1; V: TRBV5-4; DNA: TGTGCCAGCAGCCGCCGGGACAGGGGATGGGAGACCCAGTACTTC; CDR3: CASSRRDRGWETQYF
size: -; J: TRBJ2-5; D: -; V: TRBV28; DNA: TGTGCCACCCTTTTTGAGGAGACCCAGTACTTC; CDR3: CATLFEETQYF
size: -; J: TRBJ1-2; D: -; V: TRBV28; DNA: TGTGCCAGCAGAACACAGGGCCCCCGCTATGGCTACACCTTC; CDR3: CASRTQGPRYGYTF
size: -; J: TRBJ2-7; D: TRBD1; V: TRBV27; DNA: TGTGCCAGCAGTGCGCGACAGGGGGCTACATACTCCTACGAGCAGTACTTC; CDR3: CASSARQGATYSYEQYF
size: -; J: TRBJ1-1; D: TRBD1; V: TRBV4-1; DNA: TGCGCCAGCAGCCAAGGATGGACAGGGCAAACCCGGGAAGCTTTCTTT; CDR3: CASSQGWTGQTREAFF
size: -; J: TRBJ2-1; D: -; V: TRBV15; DNA: TGTGCCACCAGCAGAGGAGACGTCTCCTACAATGAGCAGTTCTTC; CDR3: CATSRGDVSYNEQFF
size: -; J: TRBJ2-3; D: TRBD2; V: TRBV10-3; DNA: TGTGCCATCAGTGAGTCGAGCGGGAGGTCGACAGATACGCAGTATTTT; CDR3: CAISESSGRSTDTQYF
size: once; J: TRBJ2-6; D: -; V: TRBV18; DNA: TGTGCCAGCTCACCAATAACCCCCAGCTCTGGGGCCAACGTCCTGACTTTC; CDR3: CASSPITPSSGANVLTF
size: -; J: TRBJ2-5; D: -; V: TRBV7-9; DNA: TGTGCCAGCAGCTTCCAACCCGAGACCCAGTACTTC; CDR3: CASSFQPETQYF
size: few; J: TRBJ2-2; D: TRBD2; V: TRBV7-3; DNA: TGTGCCAGCAGCTTACGGCCTCTCTCGGCTAGCGGGAGGGCCGGGGAGCTGTTTTTT; CDR3: CASSLRPLSASGRAGELFF
size: -; J: TRBJ2-7; D: TRBD2; V: TRBV10-3; DNA: TGTGCCATCAGTCCCGGGACTAGCGGTCATACGCAGCAGTACTTC; CDR3: CAISPGTSGHTQQYF
size: -; J: TRBJ2-7; D: -; V: TRBV10-3; DNA: TGTGCCATCAGTGAGTCTCAAAGCTACGAGCAGTACTTC; CDR3: CAISESQSYEQYF
size: -; J: TRBJ2-1; D: TRBD2; V: TRBV18; DNA: TGTGCCAGCTCACCATCCTTAGCGGGAGGGCGGCATGAGCAGTTCTTC; CDR3: CASSPSLAGGRHEQFF
size: -; J: TRBJ2-2; D: -; V: TRBV11-3; DNA: TGTGCCAGCAGCTTAGATGTCCTAGGGGAGCTGTTTTTT; CDR3: CASSLDVLGELFF
size: -; J: TRBJ1-2; D: -; V: TRBV6-5; DNA: TGTGCCAGCGGCGGGACGGGTTCAGGATACACCTTC; CDR3: CASGGTGSGYTF
size: -; J: TRBJ1-3; D: -; V: TRBV19; DNA: TGTGCCAGTAGTGCCCGGGTCGGAAACACCATATATTTT; CDR3: CASSARVGNTIYF
size: -; J: TRBJ1-5; D: -; V: TRBV28; DNA: TGTGCCAGCAGTTTTAATCAGCCCCAGCATTTT; CDR3: CASSFNQPQHF
size: -; J: TRBJ2-3; D: TRBD1; V: TRBV29-1; DNA: TGCAGCGGAGGACAGGGCGTAACAGATACGCAGTATTTT; CDR3: CSGGQGVTDTQYF
size: -; J: TRBJ1-6; D: -; V: TRBV28; DNA: TGTGCCACCGACGGTTTTAATTCACCCCTCCACTTT; CDR3: CATDGFNSPLHF
size: -; J: TRBJ1-1; D: -; V: TRBV11-3; DNA: TGTGCCAGCAGCTTAGATAGTTACACTGAAGCTTTCTTT; CDR3: CASSLDSYTEAFF
size: -; J: TRBJ1-1; D: -; V: TRBV11-3; DNA: TGTGCCAGCAGCTTAAGGGGAATGAACACTGAAGCTTTCTTT; CDR3: CASSLRGMNTEAFF
size: -; J: TRBJ1-4; D: -; V: TRBV19; DNA: TGTGCCAGTCAGTCAGCTGAAAAACTGTTTTTT; CDR3: CASQSAEKLFF
size: once; J: TRBJ1-4; D: TRBD1; V: TRBV7-9; DNA: TGTGCCAGCAGCTCCCGACAGGGGGCCACTCGGGTAAATGAAAAACTGTTTTTT; CDR3: CASSSRQGATRVNEKLFF
size: -; J: TRBJ2-5; D: -; V: TRBV4-1; DNA: TGCGCCAGCAGCCAAGATGGGATCCGGGAAGAGACCCAGTACTTC; CDR3: CASSQDGIREETQYF
size: -; J: TRBJ2-7; D: -; V: TRBV7-8; DNA: TGTGCCAGCAGCCCCCGGACAGTCAGCTCCTACGAGCAGTACTTC; CDR3: CASSPRTVSSYEQYF
size: -; J: TRBJ1-4; D: TRBD1; V: TRBV6-1; DNA: TGTGCCAGCAGTCCCACGACAGGGCGGGAGGAAAAACTGTTTTTT; CDR3: CASSPTTGREEKLFF
size: few; J: TRBJ1-6; D: -; V: TRBV2; DNA: TGTGCCAGCAGCCCGGGACTTCAGTCACCCCTCCACTTT; CDR3: CASSPGLQSPLHF
size: -; J: TRBJ1-5; D: -; V: TRBV28; DNA: TGTGCCAGCAGTTTATACCGGACATATAGCAATCAGCCCCAGCATTTT; CDR3: CASSLYRTYSNQPQHF
size: -; J: TRBJ1-1; D: -; V: TRBV7-8; DNA: TGTGCCAGCAGCCCCGCAGGGATGAACACTGAAGCTTTCTTT; CDR3: CASSPAGMNTEAFF
size: -; J: TRBJ1-5; D: TRBD1; V: TRBV6-5; DNA: TGTGCCAGCAGTGTAACAGGGGAGAGAGGTCAGCCCCAGCATTTT; CDR3: CASSVTGERGQPQHF
size: -; J: TRBJ2-3; D: TRBD1; V: TRBV7-9; DNA: TGTGCCAGCAGCCAACCCCGACAGGGTGGAACAGATACGCAGTATTTT; CDR3: CASSQPRQGGTDTQYF
size: -; J: TRBJ2-1; D: TRBD1; V: TRBV10-3; DNA: TGTGCCGCCGGCGGGCCGGGACAGGGTGTTACTAGTTACTACAATGAGCAGTTCTTC; CDR3: CAAGGPGQGVTSYYNEQFF
size: -; J: TRBJ2-7; D: TRBD1; V: TRBV6-5; DNA: TGTGCCAGCAGCCCAGGGGGGACAGGGTCCTACGAGCAGTACTTC; CDR3: CASSPGGTGSYEQYF
size: -; J: TRBJ1-3; D: TRBD1; V: TRBV7-2; DNA: TGTGCCAGCAGCTTAGCTTCACAGGGGGGGTTTGGAAACACCATATATTTT; CDR3: CASSLASQGGFGNTIYF
size: -; J: TRBJ1-1; D: TRBD1; V: TRBV18; DNA: TGTGCCAGCTCCAGACAGGGCTCGAACACTGAAGCTTTCTTT; CDR3: CASSRQGSNTEAFF
size: -; J: TRBJ2-3; D: -; V: TRBV6-5; DNA: TGTGCCAGCAGTTACACTAACCGGTCTAGTGTAACGCAGTATTTT; CDR3: CASSYTNRSSVTQYF
size: -; J: TRBJ1-6; D: TRBD1; V: TRBV2; DNA: TGTGCCAGCAGTGGGGGACAGTATAATTCACCCCTCCACTTT; CDR3: CASSGGQYNSPLHF
size: -; J: TRBJ1-2; D: -; V: TRBV19; DNA: TGTGCCAGTAGTAAGGACCAATTGCCGACCTATGGCTACACCTTC; CDR3: CASSKDQLPTYGYTF
size: once; J: TRBJ2-3; D: -; V: TRBV5-5; DNA: TGTGCCAGCAGCACACAGGGTGAGAGCACAGATACGCAGTATTTT; CDR3: CASSTQGESTDTQYF
size: -; J: TRBJ1-1; D: -; V: TRBV29-1; DNA: TGCAGCGTTGTTAGGGACACTAGGGTCGCTGAAGCTTTCTTT; CDR3: CSVVRDTRVAEAFF
size: -; J: TRBJ2-7; D: -; V: TRBV5-1; DNA: TGCGCCAGCAGCTTCGACAGGAGCTCCTACGAGCAGTACTTC; CDR3: CASSFDRSSYEQYF
size: -; J: TRBJ1-2; D: -; V: TRBV7-2; DNA: TGTGCCAGCAGCCCAGGTACGGGAGAATACTATGGCTACACCTTC; CDR3: CASSPGTGEYYGYTF